This T cell receptor (beta chain) derives from a study of OX40 agonist ivuxolimab in advanced cancers. Sequenced by immunoSEQ multiplex PCR; TCRdb stores in-frame clones only, minus some. The sample has tens of thousands of clones, over 90% seen once. As to this clone: Its matching antigen is unknown.

Trimming cost V 5 bases and J 6 bases; bases outside gene matches: 7. The germline V gene encodes CDR1 LNHNV and CDR2 YYDKDF (reference sequence). This CDR3 region has 14 residues. With autoimmune disease history or systemic immunosuppression, patients were excluded. Points from the study as a whole: There was clonal expansion of CD4+ and CD8+ blood T cells by week 6 at 0.1 to 3.0 mg/kg. There were, on average, more expanded clones in CD8+ T cells than in CD4+. In the 0.1-3.0 mg/kg groups, partial responders showed among the lowest expansion.

This TCR derives from an adult with an advanced solid tumor such as melanoma, head and neck, liver or kidney cancer. The chain joins TRBV15 to TRBJ2-7; 10 bases map to TRBD2. Sequenced here: CD4+ or CD8+ T cells sorted from blood, sampled in a trial of the OX40 agonist ivuxolimab. CDR3: CATSPSGGGSEQYF. Written as DNA, the CDR3 is TGTGCCACCAGCCCTAGCGGGGGCGGGTCCGAGCAGTACTTC.